Here is one TCR beta chain with its context. What it binds is unknown. This CDR3 is built from 14 residues. Deletions cut 0 bases from V and 2 bases from J, with 6 bases between. The germline gives CDR1 SEHNR, CDR2 FQNEAQ (reference sequence). Measured with immunoSEQ multiplex PCR; TCRdb has only the in-frame clones, and not every one. The repertoire consists of approximately 150,000 clones, with about 89% occurring once and the leading ten covering roughly 1.7%. This record belongs to a study of T cell responses to AZD1222 COVID-19 vaccine. The study's findings and limits: Spike-specific TCR repertoires showed rising breadth and depth after two AZD1222 doses. Repertoires were obtained only post-peak T cell response.

The chain carries TRBV7-9 and TRBJ2-3; D not resolved. The receptor was derived from an adult in good health. The source material was peripheral blood, sampled on day 0 of AZD1222 vaccination. The CDR3 sequence: CASSLAHPTDTQYF. DNA of the CDR3: TGTGCCAGCAGCTTAGCGCACCCCACAGATACGCAGTATTTT.